Presented here are 17 T cell receptor beta chains from one specimen sequenced in a study of CD8+ T cells in alopecia areata. The authors extracted RNA and reverse transcribed it into cDNA as the sequencing template. The assay was immunoSEQ multiplex PCR, and TCRdb's table has in-frame clones only and misses some. In the table there are 150,000 or so clones, 55% to 75% of which are singletons. Specified treatment: oral pan-JAK inhibitor, 5-10 mg twice daily. The sample consisted of CD4+ T cells sorted from blood, taken at week 4, from a patient treated with tofacitinib. The source is a human donor with alopecia areata.

The chain couples TRBV9 to TRBJ2-3; 8 bases are shared with TRBD2. This CDR3 region has 15 residues. The V gene's germline CDR1 is SGDLS and CDR2 YYNGEE. Trimming cost V 0 bases and J 7 bases; bases outside gene matches: 7. The CDR3 sequence is CASSVELAAPNTQYF. CDR3 coding DNA: TGTGCCAGCAGCGTAGAACTAGCGGCCCCCAATACGCAGTATTTT.

The J gene is TRBJ1-1, the V gene TRBV30, with no clear D. The CDR3 sequence is 13 residues long. CDR1 GTSNPN and CDR2 SVGIG come from the germline V gene (reference sequence). V dropped 5 bases and J dropped 0 bases, with 10 bases sitting between them. CDR3 residues: CAWGTLMNTEAFF. The CDR3 DNA sequence: TGTGCCTGGGGAACATTAATGAACACTGAAGCTTTCTTT.

The V gene is TRBV15, the J gene TRBJ1-2; possible D gene TRBD1, 5 bases. Germline CDR1 is LNHNV and CDR2 is YYDKDF (reference sequence). The germline V and J ends were trimmed by 1 base and 2 bases, with 11 bases remaining between them. This CDR3 spans 15 amino acids. CDR3 protein: CATSRGGGTNYGYTF. The CDR3 bases are TGTGCCACCAGCAGAGGCGGGGGAACCAACTATGGCTACACCTTC.

The rearrangement joins TRBV7-8 to TRBJ1-6; no firm D call. CDR1 is SGHVS, CDR2 FQNEAQ, per germline. The CDR3 is made up of 13 amino acids. V lost 8 bases and J lost 11, with 16 bases in between. The CDR3 DNA is TGTGCCAGCCCTGGGGTCCCATGGACACCCCTCCACTTT. Translation gives CASPGVPWTPLHF.

This rearrangement joins TRBV5-1 to TRBJ2-1, with D possibly being TRBD1 or TRBD2 (5 bases each). The CDR3 loop spans 16 amino acids. Germline assignment: CDR1 SGHRS and CDR2 YFSETQ. V was trimmed by 7 bases and J by 5 bases, leaving 22 bases between them. The CDR3, as DNA: TGCGCCAGCGGGGAGCAGGGATTCAAACCCCACAATGAGCAGTTCTTC. This gives the protein CASGEQGFKPHNEQFF. Based on the CDR3 plus reference TRBV5-1 and TRBJ2-1, the full variable domain is KAGVTQTPRYLIKTRGQQVTLSCSPISGHRSVSWYQQTPGQGLQFLFEYFSETQRNKGNFPGRFSGRQFSNSRSEMNVSTLELGDSALYLCASGEQGFKPHNEQFFGPGTRLTVL.

The J gene is TRBJ1-2, the V gene TRBV29-1; the D is unclear. Germline CDR1 reads SQVTM; CDR2 reads ANQGSEA. Trimming left V 8 bases short and J 0 bases short, with 10 bases between. CDR3 length: 12 amino acids. CDR3 nucleotide sequence: TGCAGCACCGTTAGCCCTAACTATGGCTACACCTTC. It yields the protein CSTVSPNYGYTF.

This clone has a handful of counts. The V and J genes are TRBV4-3 and TRBJ1-3; no firm D call. CDR1 and CDR2 (germline): LGHNA, YSLEER. The ends were cut back, 2 bases at V and 3 bases at J, with 11 bases in the middle. CDR3 length equals 15 residues. DNA for the CDR3: TGCGCCAGCAGCCAAATGGGAGGACGTGGAAACACCATATATTTT. It is translated as CASSQMGGRGNTIYF.

The chain has TRBV27 and TRBJ2-1; TRBD2 matches at 7 bases. Germline CDR1 reads MNHEY; CDR2 reads SMNVEV (reference sequence). The V and J ends lost 4 bases and 9 bases, in that order; junction bases with no gene match: 9. This CDR3 comprises 14 residues. The CDR3 DNA is TGTGCCAGCAGTTACCTAAGCGGGGTGGGTGAGCAGTTCTTC. Translation gives CASSYLSGVGEQFF.

This chain links TRBV11-2 with TRBJ2-1; D gene uncertain. Germline V gives CDR1 SGHAT, CDR2 FQNNGV. CDR3 size: 16 residues. Trimming shortened V by 5 bases and J by 9 bases, and 23 bases separated the two germline ends. The CDR3 sequence is CASSPIVASGRREQFF. The CDR3 DNA follows: TGTGCCAGCAGCCCGATTGTGGCCAGTGGACGTCGTGAGCAGTTCTTC.

The chain joins TRBV5-1 to TRBJ2-7, with 9 positions matching TRBD1. The CDR3 contains 14 residues. V was pared by 0 bases and J by 4 bases, with 2 bases of the junction left unmatched. The germline V gene encodes CDR1 SGHRS and CDR2 YFSETQ. The CDR3: CASSLEQGAYEQYF. CDR3 sequence (DNA): TGCGCCAGCAGCTTGGAACAGGGGGCGTACGAGCAGTACTTC.

This clone was counted only a few times. V is TRBV19 and J is TRBJ1-4; maybe TRBD1 (6 bases). Germline loops: CDR1 LNHDA, CDR2 SQIVND (reference sequence). The CDR3 covers 16 residues. The V end lost 2 bases, the J end lost 8 bases, and 18 bases lay between the germline ends. CDR3 DNA sequence: TGTGCCAGTAGTATACCGGGGGGCCCAAAGGAGGAAAAACTGTTTTTT. This encodes CASSIPGGPKEEKLFF.

The CDR3 is CASVVGSGANYGYTF. CDR3 DNA: TGTGCCAGCGTCGTAGGTTCAGGGGCTAACTATGGCTACACCTTC. The J gene is TRBJ1-2, the V gene TRBV9; a possible D gene is TRBD1 (6 bases). The V gene lost 7 bases and the J gene lost 0 bases, with 16 bases spanning the gap. The CDR3 is 15 residues long. Germline V gene data show CDR1 as SGDLS and CDR2 as YYNGEE.

J is TRBJ2-4 and V is TRBV2, with 8 bases fitting TRBD2. CDR3 size: 17 residues. The trim removed 3 bases at V and 4 bases at J, leaving 11 bases unmatched. The germline V gene encodes CDR1 SNHLY and CDR2 FYNNEI. This CDR3 reads CASSETLLAGGKNIQYF. The CDR3 DNA reads TGTGCCAGCAGTGAGACCCTTCTCGCGGGGGGAAAAAACATTCAGTACTTC.

Only a few counts were recorded for this clone. Other DNA sequences in this specimen translate into the identical CDR3. The CDR3 region has the DNA TGCAGCGTGAGGGGGGGAACTGAAGCTTTCTTT. It translates to CSVRGGTEAFF. The genes are TRBV29-1 and TRBJ1-1; D is possibly TRBD1 (6 bases). V was trimmed by 6 bases and J by 5 bases, leaving 10 bases between them. CDR1 is SQVTM and CDR2 is ANQGSEA in the germline V gene. CDR3 size: 11 residues. Full variable domain (missing parts from reference TRBV29-1 and TRBJ1-1): SAVISQKPSRDICQRGTSLTIQCQVDSQVTMMFWYRQQPGQSLTLIATANQGSEATYESGFVIDKFPISRPNLTFSTLTVSNMSPEDSSIYLCSVRGGTEAFFGQGTRLTVV.

The chain uses TRBV18 and TRBJ1-2; 8 positions agree with TRBD1. Per the germline V gene, CDR1 is KGHSH and CDR2 is LQKENI. With V trimmed by 6 bases and J by 3 bases, 6 bases remained unmatched. This CDR3 has 14 amino acids. The CDR3 DNA sequence: TGTGCCAGCTCGACAGGGGCAGGGGACTATGGCTACACCTTC. Amino acids: CASSTGAGDYGYTF.

The rearrangement joins TRBV7-6 to TRBJ2-5; 11 nucleotides agree with TRBD1. The CDR3 loop spans 17 amino acids. Germline CDR1 SGHVS, CDR2 FNYEAQ. Losses at the gene ends were 5 bases for V and 1 base for J; bases not matched to a gene: 9. The CDR3 loop is CASSRSRDRGIQETQYF. The CDR3 DNA sequence: TGTGCCAGCAGCCGGAGCAGGGACAGGGGGATCCAAGAGACCCAGTACTTC.

V usage is TRBV9 and J usage is TRBJ2-3, with TRBD1 matching over 12 bases. This CDR3 has 16 amino acids. CDR1 is SGDLS and CDR2 is YYNGEE in the germline V gene. Trimming cost V 4 bases and J 6 bases; bases outside gene matches: 9. CDR3 protein: CASSWSGTGGSDTQYF. For the CDR3, the DNA is TGTGCCAGCAGCTGGTCCGGGACAGGGGGCTCTGATACGCAGTATTTT.